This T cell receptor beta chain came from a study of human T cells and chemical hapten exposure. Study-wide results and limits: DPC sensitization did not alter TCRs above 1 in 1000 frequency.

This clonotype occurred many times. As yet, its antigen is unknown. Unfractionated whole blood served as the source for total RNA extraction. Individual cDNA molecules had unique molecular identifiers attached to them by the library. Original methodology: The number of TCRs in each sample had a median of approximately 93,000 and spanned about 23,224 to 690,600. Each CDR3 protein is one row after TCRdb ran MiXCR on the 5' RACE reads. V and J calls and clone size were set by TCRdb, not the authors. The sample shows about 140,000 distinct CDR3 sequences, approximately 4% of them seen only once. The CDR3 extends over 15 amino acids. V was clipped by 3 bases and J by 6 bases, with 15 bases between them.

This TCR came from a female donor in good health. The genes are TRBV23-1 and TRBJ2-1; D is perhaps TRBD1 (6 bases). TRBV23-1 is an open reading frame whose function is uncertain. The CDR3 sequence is CASSHTGQYTNEQFF. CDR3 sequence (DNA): TGCGCCAGCAGTCACACCGGACAGTATACCAATGAGCAGTTCTTC.